One sample yielded the 18 T cell receptor beta chains listed below, sequenced in a study of blood T cells in healthy people across ages. The authors ran a second PCR of about 6 to 11 cycles using a sample-barcoded 5' primer and a J-beta primer mix. TCRdb ran MiXCR on the 5' RACE reads and lists one entry per CDR3 protein. The data show around 1,100,000 distinct CDR3 sequences, around two fifths seen once. The sequencing input was blood. These receptors were collected from a man between 18 and 29 years old in good health.

This clonotype has only a few counts. In DNA form, the CDR3 reads TGTGCCCACGCCCGGGACATCCCGAACACTGAAGCTTTCTTT. This encodes CAHARDIPNTEAFF. The chain couples TRBV2 to TRBJ1-1, with D possibly matching TRBD1 (6 bases). V lost 11 bases and J lost 1, with 17 bases in between. This CDR3 comprises 14 residues. The germline V gene encodes CDR1 SNHLY and CDR2 FYNNEI. The full variable domain, rest sourced from reference TRBV2 and TRBJ1-1, is EPEVTQTPSHQVTQMGQEVILRCVPISNHLYFYWYRQILGQKVEFLVSFYNNEISEKSEIFDDQFSVERPDGSNFTLKIRSTKLEDSAMYFCAHARDIPNTEAFFGQGTRLTVV.

The rearrangement uses TRBV27 and TRBJ2-1; no definite D call. V was trimmed by 3 bases and J by 7 bases, leaving 10 bases between them. Germline values: CDR1 MNHEY, CDR2 SMNVEV (reference sequence). The CDR3 length is 13 residues. Here the CDR3 reads CASSFTPGNEQFF. The CDR3 DNA follows: TGTGCCAGCAGTTTCACCCCGGGTAATGAGCAGTTCTTC.

This sequence joins TRBV29-1 and TRBJ1-2, with D unclear. Germline V gene lookup returns CDR1 SQVTM and CDR2 ANQGSEA. The CDR3 is 11 amino acids. The V gene lost 6 bases and the J gene lost 4 bases, with 9 bases spanning the gap. As DNA, the CDR3 is TGCAGCGTAGAGGTCCGCTATGGCTACACCTTC. This translates into CSVEVRYGYTF. Together with reference TRBV29-1 and TRBJ1-2, the CDR3 gives the full variable domain: SAVISQKPSRDICQRGTSLTIQCQVDSQVTMMFWYRQQPGQSLTLIATANQGSEATYESGFVIDKFPISRPNLTFSTLTVSNMSPEDSSIYLCSVEVRYGYTFGSGTRLTVV.

This clonotype was counted between two and nine times. V gene TRBV9 combines with J gene TRBJ1-2, with D possibly matching TRBD1 (5 bases). The length of the CDR3 is 15 residues. Germline-derived CDR1 and CDR2 are SGDLS and YYNGEE. V lost 0 bases to trimming and J lost 0 bases, with 9 bases between them. This chain's CDR3 is CASSVAGTANYGYTF. The CDR3, as DNA: TGTGCCAGCAGCGTAGCTGGGACGGCTAACTATGGCTACACCTTC.

Comments on this clonotype: At one boundary the junction diverges from the germline segment, which might be a read error. The rearrangement joins TRBV7-2 to TRBJ1-1; D might be TRBD1 (6 bases). CDR3 length: 15 amino acids. CDR1 is SGHTA and CDR2 is FQGNSA in the germline V gene. CDR3 nucleotides: TGTGCCAGCAGTTTAGTCGGGGGCTTGAACACTGAAGCTTTCTTT. The encoded protein is CASSLVGGLNTEAFF.

There are a few counts of this clonotype. This CDR3 reads CASSSWTQSPYGYTF. In DNA form, the CDR3 reads TGTGCCAGCAGTTCCTGGACACAGTCCCCGTATGGCTACACCTTC. The genes are TRBV27 and TRBJ1-2; possibly TRBD1 for D (5 bases). The V gene lost 4 bases and the J gene lost 5 bases, with 17 bases spanning the gap. CDR1 is MNHEY, CDR2 SMNVEV, per germline (reference sequence). The CDR3 covers 15 residues.

This clonotype was picked up a small number of times. This sequence joins TRBV10-3 and TRBJ1-1; TRBD1 is a possible D gene (5 bases). The CDR3 has 13 residues. Germline CDR1 reads ENHRY; CDR2 reads SYGVKD. V lost 7 bases and J lost 4, with 13 bases in between. The CDR3 DNA sequence: TGTGCCATCATAAGTCCAGGGAGCACTGAAGCTTTCTTT. The encoded protein is CAIISPGSTEAFF.

V gene TRBV5-1 combines with J gene TRBJ1-2, with unresolved D. The CDR3 has 14 residues. The germline CDR1 and CDR2 sequences are SGHRS and YFSETQ. Trimming left V 4 bases short and J 2 bases short, with 12 bases between. CDR3 loop: CASSTDVTNYGYTF. The CDR3 DNA reads TGCGCCAGCAGCACCGACGTGACAAACTATGGCTACACCTTC.

This clonotype was seen only a few times. The chain carries TRBV6-1 and TRBJ2-7; 8 bases map to TRBD1. The J segment lost 6 bases and the V segment lost 2 bases, leaving 6 bases of the junction unmatched. The CDR3 extends over 14 amino acids. Germline V gene sequence: CDR1 MNHNS, CDR2 SASEGT. CDR3 nucleotides: TGTGCCAGCAGTGAATTAGGACAGGGCGTCGAGCAGTACTTC. The encoded protein is CASSELGQGVEQYF.

The gene calls are TRBV3-1 and TRBJ1-5; D is ambiguous. CDR1 and CDR2 (germline): LGHDT, YNNKEL (reference sequence). This CDR3 is built from 13 residues. With 1 base removed from V and 5 bases from J, the gap between germline ends came to 6 bases. In DNA form, the CDR3 reads TGTGCCAGCAGCCAAGGTCTGGATCAGCCCCAGCATTTT. Protein sequence: CASSQGLDQPQHF. The full variable domain, rest sourced from reference TRBV3-1 and TRBJ1-5, is DTAVSQTPKYLVTQMGNDKSIKCEQNLGHDTMYWYKQDSKKFLKIMFSYNNKELIINETVPNRFSPKSPDKAHLNLHINSLELGDSAVYFCASSQGLDQPQHFGDGTRLSIL.

The V and J genes are TRBV15 and TRBJ2-7; 8 nucleotides align to TRBD2. V was clipped by 6 bases and J by 2 bases; unmatched bases: 9. CDR1 and CDR2 (germline): LNHNV, YYDKDF (reference sequence). This CDR3 is 15 amino acids long. In DNA form, the CDR3 reads TGTGCCACCAGGGCAGGGACTAGGGAGCCCTACGAGCAGTACTTC. This translates into CATRAGTREPYEQYF.

There are a few counts of this clonotype. The CDR3 region is CASRVGEFSYNEQFF. CDR3 bases: TGCGCCAGCAGAGTAGGAGAGTTCTCCTACAATGAGCAGTTCTTC. This chain joins TRBV10-2 and TRBJ2-1; no clear D. Germline CDR1 reads WSHSY; CDR2 reads SAAADI. The CDR3 totals 15 residues. V shed 6 bases and J shed 0 bases, with 12 bases lying between them.

This clonotype was detected only a few times. This chain links TRBV20-1 with TRBJ2-7; 7 bases agree with TRBD1. The V and J ends lost 7 bases and 3 bases, in that order; junction bases with no gene match: 15. This CDR3 has 15 residues. Germline V lookup: CDR1 DFQATT, CDR2 SNEGSKA (reference sequence). For the CDR3, the DNA is TGCAGTGTGTCGGACAGGACGTCGAATATCTACGAGCAGTACTTC. This codes for CSVSDRTSNIYEQYF.

Regarding this clonotype: Its ends do not fully match the called genes, so a read error is possible. This sequence joins TRBV29-1 and TRBJ1-2; D perhaps matches TRBD1 (6 bases). The CDR3 is 15 amino acids. CDR1 and CDR2 (germline): SQVTM, ANQGSEA. In nucleotides, the CDR3 is TGCAGCATTGAAGAAGGGGGGGGCTGGAACTGTGGCTACACCTTC. Encoded protein: CSIEEGGGWNCGYTF.

V and J are TRBV11-2 and TRBJ2-7; D may be TRBD2 (7 bases). Trimming took off 1 base at V and 3 bases at J, with 19 bases between the two ends. The CDR3 has 17 residues. Looked up from germline, CDR1 is SGHAT and CDR2 is FQNNGV. CDR3 bases: TGTGCCAGCAGCTTAGGGGTGGAGGGGGAGGGCGACTACGAGCAGTACTTC. Its translation is CASSLGVEGEGDYEQYF.

As concerns this clonotype: A clone one base away is much larger, so this may be a read error. The J gene is TRBJ1-5, the V gene TRBV20-1; no reliable D call. Germline loops: CDR1 DFQATT, CDR2 SNEGSKA (reference sequence). The CDR3 is made up of 13 amino acids. DNA of the CDR3: TGCAGTGCCAGAGGGTTTAGCAATCAGCCCCAGCCTTTT. Translating gives CSARGFSNQPQPF.

The chain has TRBV20-1 and TRBJ2-5; D tentatively fits TRBD1 or TRBD2 (6 bases each). V was trimmed by 6 bases and J by 4 bases, leaving 33 bases between them. CDR3 length: 19 residues. Germline CDR1 is DFQATT and CDR2 is SNEGSKA (reference sequence). The CDR3 reads CSAVYGGRQLRTELETQYF. CDR3 nucleotide sequence: TGCAGTGCCGTATACGGGGGCCGTCAACTTCGGACAGAGCTAGAGACCCAGTACTTC.

The CDR3 sequence: CASSLGRAMGPSGNTIYF. The CDR3 nucleotides read TGCGCCAGCAGCTTGGGTCGGGCTATGGGTCCCTCTGGAAACACCATATATTTT. V is TRBV5-1 and J is TRBJ1-3, with unresolved D. There are 18 residues in the CDR3. Germline CDR1 is SGHRS and CDR2 is YFSETQ. V lost 0 bases and J 0 bases, leaving 16 bases between the germline ends.